This entry lists 32 T cell receptor beta chains sequenced from one sample in a study of lymphopenia after photon versus proton radiotherapy. Measured with immunoSEQ multiplex PCR; TCRdb has only the in-frame clones, and not every one. The sample shows over 25,000 clones, under 90% of them seen only once. The starting material was peripheral blood, obtained from a patient treated with proton-based radiotherapy. All receptors derive from a woman between 65 and 79 years old with pancreatic cancer.

The chain links TRBV11-3 to TRBJ1-1, with D unresolved. This CDR3 has 14 residues. V lost 1 base and J 1 base, leaving 7 bases between the germline ends. The germline V gene has CDR1 SGHNT and CDR2 YENEEA. CDR3 region: CASSLAASNTEAFF. The CDR3 DNA reads TGTGCCAGCAGCTTAGCTGCCTCGAACACTGAAGCTTTCTTT.

This sequence joins TRBV4-3 and TRBJ1-4; D gene unclear. CDR3 length: 11 residues. V lost 1 base, J lost 8 bases, and 2 bases lay in between. CDR1 LGHNA and CDR2 YSLEER come from the germline V gene. Here the CDR3 reads CASSQGEKLFF. The CDR3 coding sequence is TGCGCCAGCAGCCAAGGAGAAAAACTGTTTTTT.

V is TRBV28 and J is TRBJ1-2; a possible D gene is TRBD1 (6 bases). Trimming left V 6 bases short and J 4 bases short, with 9 bases between. CDR3 length equals 12 residues. Germline-derived CDR1 and CDR2 are MDHEN and SYDVKM. CDR3 DNA: TGTGCCAGCAGACAGGGATCCTATGGCTACACCTTC. Translating it yields CASRQGSYGYTF.

J is TRBJ2-1 and V is TRBV7-9; 10 nucleotides match TRBD2. The CDR3 has 18 amino acids. Germline trimming cut 5 bases from V and 6 bases from J; bases unmatched to any gene: 16. CDR1 is SEHNR and CDR2 is FQNEAQ in the germline V gene (reference sequence). CDR3 protein: CASSGRAGGPPGSNEQFF. As DNA, the CDR3 is TGTGCCAGCAGCGGACGAGCGGGAGGGCCGCCTGGGTCCAATGAGCAGTTCTTC.

The V and J genes are TRBV28 and TRBJ2-7, with 13 positions matching TRBD2. There are 15 residues in the CDR3. After removal of 4 bases from V and 2 bases from J, the junction contained 2 bases not matched to a gene. Germline CDR1 reads MDHEN; CDR2 reads SYDVKM. The CDR3 DNA is TGTGCCAGCAGTTCAGGGACTAGCGGGACCTACGAGCAGTACTTC. Translating it yields CASSSGTSGTYEQYF.

V usage is TRBV19 and J usage is TRBJ2-2, with D possibly being TRBD1 (6 bases). V lost 7 bases, J lost 1 base, and 16 bases lay in between. CDR1 and CDR2 (germline): LNHDA, SQIVND (reference sequence). The CDR3 extends over 16 amino acids. The CDR3 sequence: CASTYTETGNTGELFF. In DNA form, the CDR3 reads TGTGCCAGTACCTATACGGAGACAGGGAACACCGGGGAGCTGTTTTTT.

This chain joins TRBV6-5 and TRBJ2-3; D uncertain. The germline V gene encodes CDR1 MNHEY and CDR2 SVGAGI. Trimming cost V 2 bases and J 0 bases, with 6 bases left between them. The CDR3 consists of 14 residues. The CDR3 bases are TGTGCCAGCAGTTACGGAGACAGCACAGATACGCAGTATTTT. Translating it yields CASSYGDSTDTQYF.

As concerns this clone: At one end, the junction sequence differs from germline, possibly due to a read error. Written as DNA, the CDR3 is TGTGCTAGCAGCCCTACAGGGACTGGGGCCAACGTCCTGACTTTC. This codes for CASSPTGTGANVLTF. The chain combines TRBV7-7 with TRBJ2-6; a weak D match, TRBD1 (6 bases). The germline V gene encodes CDR1 SSHAT and CDR2 FNYEAQ (reference sequence). The CDR3 consists of 15 residues.

The chain joins TRBV6-5 to TRBJ2-3; D is possibly TRBD2 (6 bases). V was pared by 6 bases and J by 2 bases, with 12 bases between. CDR1 MNHEY and CDR2 SVGAGI come from the germline V gene. The CDR3 runs 14 residues. CDR3 protein: CASRPGTDTDTQYF. The CDR3 nucleotides read TGTGCCAGCAGGCCCGGGACTGACACAGATACGCAGTATTTT.

The chain carries TRBV19 and TRBJ1-5; D not resolved. Germline CDR1 LNHDA, CDR2 SQIVND (reference sequence). Trimming cost V 3 bases and J 5 bases, with 8 bases left between them. The CDR3 runs 13 residues. CDR3: CASSIDKDQPQHF. In DNA form, the CDR3 reads TGTGCCAGTAGTATTGATAAGGATCAGCCCCAGCATTTT.

This clone turned up a few times. This chain links TRBV19 with TRBJ2-2; D is undetermined. The CDR3 sequence is 11 residues long. Germline lookup yields CDR1 LNHDA and CDR2 SQIVND (reference sequence). Trimming pared 5 bases from V and 6 bases from J, leaving 4 bases between. The CDR3 here is CASSPPGELFF. In DNA form, the CDR3 reads TGTGCCAGTAGTCCCCCCGGGGAGCTGTTTTTT.

V and J are TRBV7-9 and TRBJ2-3, with D possibly being TRBD2 (6 bases). CDR1 is SEHNR and CDR2 is FQNEAQ in the germline V gene (reference sequence). The length of the CDR3 is 14 residues. The V end lost 5 bases, the J end lost 0 bases, and 9 bases lay between the germline ends. CDR3 DNA: TGTGCCAGCAGCCGGGACTCTAGCACAGATACGCAGTATTTT. Encoded protein: CASSRDSSTDTQYF.

The chain links TRBV29-1 to TRBJ2-5, with TRBD1 matching over 9 bases. Looked up from germline, CDR1 is SQVTM and CDR2 is ANQGSEA. Trimming took 4 bases from V and 9 from J; bases not matched to a gene: 15. The CDR3 has 15 amino acids. DNA for the CDR3: TGCAGCGTTGCGATGAATCCGGGACAGGGAACGTCCCAGTACTTC. Protein: CSVAMNPGQGTSQYF. Together with reference TRBV29-1 and TRBJ2-5, the CDR3 gives the full variable domain: SAVISQKPSRDICQRGTSLTIQCQVDSQVTMMFWYRQQPGQSLTLIATANQGSEATYESGFVIDKFPISRPNLTFSTLTVSNMSPEDSSIYLCSVAMNPGQGTSQYFGPGTRLLVL.

The rearrangement joins TRBV7-3 to TRBJ1-1; D not certain. The CDR3 contains 13 residues. Germline values: CDR1 SGHTA, CDR2 FQGTGA. Trimming cost V 3 bases and J 2 bases, with 7 bases left between them. This CDR3 reads CASSFAGNTEAFF. The CDR3 bases are TGTGCCAGCAGCTTCGCAGGAAACACTGAAGCTTTCTTT.

This sequence joins TRBV19 and TRBJ2-4; 8 bases match TRBD2. CDR3 length: 13 residues. V trimming: 7 bases; J trimming: 8 bases; junction bases outside the gene matches: 7. Germline loops: CDR1 LNHDA, CDR2 SQIVND (reference sequence). The CDR3 loop is CASNAGGGYIQYF. DNA of the CDR3: TGTGCCAGTAATGCGGGAGGAGGGTACATTCAGTACTTC.

This clone turned up a few times. The chain combines TRBV7-8 with TRBJ2-1, with 8 bases matching TRBD2. There are 17 residues in the CDR3. The germline V gene encodes CDR1 SGHVS and CDR2 FQNEAQ. V was clipped by 3 bases and J by 7 bases; unmatched bases: 14. CDR3 protein: CASSFSASGSILNEQFF. In DNA form, the CDR3 reads TGTGCCAGCAGCTTTTCAGCCAGCGGGAGTATTTTGAATGAGCAGTTCTTC.

The chain links TRBV9 to TRBJ2-1; D remains ambiguous. Germline V gives CDR1 SGDLS, CDR2 YYNGEE. There are 15 residues in the CDR3. V was cut by 0 bases and J by 6 bases, with 13 bases left in between. The CDR3 sequence: CASSVGVGWRNEQFF. In DNA, the CDR3 is TGTGCCAGCAGCGTAGGGGTTGGTTGGCGCAATGAGCAGTTCTTC.

CDR3 sequence: CASSQDNLLAEQFF. The DNA for the CDR3 is TGCGCCAGCAGCCAAGATAATTTGCTAGCAGAGCAGTTCTTC. The chain has TRBV4-3 and TRBJ2-1, with D perhaps matching TRBD2 (5 bases). Germline assignment: CDR1 LGHNA and CDR2 YSLEER. There are 14 residues in the CDR3. V was shortened by 0 bases and J by 10 bases, with 13 bases between the two germline ends.

This clone is a singleton in its sample. V usage is TRBV6-5 and J usage is TRBJ2-5, with no clear D. Germline lookup yields CDR1 MNHEY and CDR2 SVGAGI. CDR3 length: 12 amino acids. V was clipped by 3 bases and J by 9 bases, with 11 bases between them. The CDR3 here is CASSYREGAQYF. CDR3 DNA sequence: TGTGCCAGCAGTTATAGGGAAGGAGCCCAGTACTTC.

The chain recombines TRBV18 with TRBJ2-3; TRBD1 matches 8 bases. With 0 bases clipped from V and 4 bases from J, the junction kept 9 bases outside the gene matches. Per the germline V gene, CDR1 is KGHSH and CDR2 is LQKENI. The CDR3 has 17 residues. CDR3 protein: CASSPPGQGAGADTQYF. In DNA form, the CDR3 reads TGTGCCAGCTCACCACCTGGTCAGGGGGCAGGGGCAGATACGCAGTATTTT.

This chain joins TRBV7-3 and TRBJ2-1; 9 nucleotides align to TRBD2. Germline assignment: CDR1 SGHTA and CDR2 FQGTGA. This CDR3 is built from 16 residues. V trimming: 1 base; J trimming: 4 bases; junction bases outside the gene matches: 5. CDR3 DNA sequence: TGTGCCAGCAGCTTAATAGCGGGAGTAGCTTACAATGAGCAGTTCTTC. Translation gives CASSLIAGVAYNEQFF.

V gene TRBV19 combines with J gene TRBJ2-1, with D perhaps given as TRBD1 or TRBD2 (6 bases each). The length of the CDR3 is 14 residues. Germline lookup yields CDR1 LNHDA and CDR2 SQIVND (reference sequence). Trimming cost V 5 bases and J 7 bases, with 15 bases left between them. This CDR3 reads CASSGIGGRNEQFF. The CDR3 DNA reads TGTGCCAGTAGTGGTATCGGGGGCAGGAATGAGCAGTTCTTC.

V and J are TRBV5-6 and TRBJ1-1; 7 bases fit TRBD1. The CDR3 sequence is 15 residues long. The ends lost 3 bases at V and 1 base at J; junction bases unmatched: 6. Germline-derived CDR1 and CDR2 are SGHDT and YYEEEE. The CDR3 is CASSSKTGENTEAFF. The CDR3 DNA is TGTGCCAGCAGCTCCAAAACAGGGGAGAACACTGAAGCTTTCTTT.

V gene TRBV7-8 combines with J gene TRBJ1-5; tentative D call: TRBD1 (5 bases). Trimming shortened V by 4 bases and J by 7 bases, and 14 bases separated the two germline ends. Germline CDR1 and CDR2: SGHVS and FQNEAQ. The CDR3 is 14 amino acids. The chain's CDR3 is CASSSDGGRQPQHF. The DNA of the CDR3 is TGTGCCAGCAGCTCTGACGGGGGTCGCCAGCCCCAGCATTTT.

The chain carries TRBV18 and TRBJ1-2; D gene uncertain. Germline V CDR1 and CDR2: KGHSH, LQKENI. There are 14 residues in the CDR3. V gave up 3 bases and J gave up 3 bases, with 11 bases separating them. This CDR3 reads CASSPSDTDYGYTF. The CDR3 nucleotides read TGTGCCAGCTCACCGTCGGATACTGACTATGGCTACACCTTC.

This chain joins TRBV4-3 and TRBJ2-7; 8 bases align to TRBD2. The CDR3 spans 17 residues. Germline values: CDR1 LGHNA, CDR2 YSLEER. J gave up 2 bases and V 1 base, and 10 bases lay outside the gene matches. The CDR3 reads CASSQGLGSGSTYEQYF. The CDR3 DNA reads as TGCGCCAGCAGCCAAGGGCTGGGGAGCGGGAGTACCTACGAGCAGTACTTC.

This clone was seen a handful of times. This chain uses TRBV29-1 with TRBJ1-1, with 7 bases identical to TRBD1. Germline loops: CDR1 SQVTM, CDR2 ANQGSEA. The V segment lost 7 bases and the J segment 2 bases; nucleotides outside the gene matches: 7. The CDR3 consists of 13 residues. DNA of the CDR3: TGCAGCGCGGAACAGGGGTTAAACACTGAAGCTTTCTTT. It is translated as CSAEQGLNTEAFF.

This clone was counted once. The V call is TRBV6-1, the J call TRBJ2-5, with 9 bases aligning to TRBD1. Germline lookup yields CDR1 MNHNS and CDR2 SASEGT. This CDR3 has 13 amino acids. V shed 6 bases, J shed 4 bases, and the junction held 3 bases outside the gene matches. CDR3 sequence reads: CASRGTGRETQYF. In DNA form, the CDR3 reads TGTGCCAGCAGAGGGACAGGGCGAGAGACCCAGTACTTC.

This clone was picked up one time. The CDR3 is CASSLGTGKTYEQYF. DNA for the CDR3: TGTGCCAGCAGTCTGGGGACAGGGAAAACCTACGAGCAGTACTTC. V gene TRBV6-5 combines with J gene TRBJ2-7; the match to TRBD1 covers 9 bases. CDR1 and CDR2 (germline): MNHEY, SVGAGI. V shed 5 bases, J shed 2 bases, and the junction held 7 bases outside the gene matches. The CDR3 runs to 15 residues.

The chain joins TRBV6-1 to TRBJ2-7; D gene ambiguous. From germline, CDR1 is MNHNS and CDR2 SASEGT. The V gene lost 6 bases and the J gene lost 6 bases, with 12 bases spanning the gap. The CDR3 has 12 amino acids. CDR3 sequence: CASSEPQREQYF. DNA for the CDR3: TGTGCCAGCAGCGAACCCCAACGCGAGCAGTACTTC.

V is TRBV6-1 and J is TRBJ2-5, with 10 bases fitting TRBD1. The V and J ends lost 4 bases and 6 bases, in that order; junction bases with no gene match: 5. Germline CDR1 MNHNS, CDR2 SASEGT. The CDR3 extends over 14 amino acids. The CDR3 DNA reads TGTGCCAGCAGTGGCCCGGGACAGGGGAAGACCCAGTACTTC. It is translated as CASSGPGQGKTQYF.

The chain recombines TRBV5-8 with TRBJ2-3; 13 bases fit TRBD2. CDR1 SGHTS and CDR2 YDEGEE come from the germline V gene. V lost 4 bases, J lost 3 bases, and 5 bases stayed unmatched. This CDR3 is built from 16 residues. Here the CDR3 reads CASSAGTSGATDTQYF. Written as DNA, the CDR3 is TGTGCCAGCAGCGCAGGGACTAGCGGGGCAACAGATACGCAGTATTTT.